This TCR beta chain originates from a study of human T cells and chemical hapten exposure. For the study at large: Diphenylcyclopropenone doses were given weekly to the scalps of patients across the approximately 24-week study. Upper back patch tests used 0.01% DPC, scored after 6 days.

CDR3 length: 14 residues. In germline, CDR1 is LNHNV, CDR2 YYDKDF (reference sequence). V dropped 1 base and J dropped 6 bases, with 11 bases sitting between them. This clonotype was detected many times. Antigen specificity is unknown. General study findings and limits: Relative to control repertoires, expanded TCRs gave rise to significantly more large CDR3 similarity clusters.

The library put unique molecular identifiers onto individual cDNA molecules. TCRdb re-derived calls from the RACE reads in MiXCR, one entry per CDR3 protein. The sample shows about 87,000 distinct CDR3 sequences, 8% to 10% of them seen only once. Sample time point: pre-sensitization, week 0. Treatment in this sample: therapeutic diphenylcyclopropenone sensitization with weekly scalp DPC. V gene TRBV15 combines with J gene TRBJ2-3; D might be TRBD1 or TRBD2, each matching 5 bases. This receptor was obtained from a woman aged 40-49 years with alopecia areata. Some clones in this sample may be carry-over from other donors' samples. Sequenced here: whole blood, sampled in connection with sensitization to the hapten diphenylcyclopropenone (DPC). The CDR3 region is CATSRGGTVDTQYF. The CDR3 DNA is TGTGCCACCAGCAGAGGAGGGACGGTGGATACGCAGTATTTT.